This entry lists 26 T cell receptor beta chains sequenced from one sample in a study of cytomegalovirus exposure and HLA in healthy donors. A multiplex PCR was run with 60 Vbeta primers and 13 Jbeta primers. Data came from immunoSEQ multiplex PCR; TCRdb stores just in-frame clones and leaves some out. Of some 150,000 clones listed, over 60% were seen once; the top ten hold 2.5% to 3.5%. Specimen: PBMCs. These receptors were taken from a woman between 25 and 40 years old in good health and CMV-seropositive.

This rearrangement joins TRBV10-3 to TRBJ2-6; TRBD2 is a possible D gene (6 bases). The CDR3 sequence is 17 residues long. Germline loops: CDR1 ENHRY, CDR2 SYGVKD. The germline V and J ends were trimmed by 7 bases and 0 bases, with 16 bases remaining between them. The CDR3 coding sequence is TGTGCCATCACGAGGGGTATCGGGAGCTCTGGGGCCAACGTCCTGACTTTC. Translated, it gives CAITRGIGSSGANVLTF.

The J gene is TRBJ1-1, the V gene TRBV11-3; D unclear. The CDR3 has 13 amino acids. Trimming cost V 0 bases and J 11 bases, with 13 bases left between them. CDR1 and CDR2 from the germline V gene are SGHNT and YENEEA. This CDR3 reads CASSLDLRGVAFF. CDR3 sequence (DNA): TGTGCCAGCAGCTTAGATCTGCGGGGTGTGGCTTTCTTT.

This chain connects TRBV23-1 to TRBJ1-4; the D is unclear. TRBV23-1 is an open reading frame whose function is uncertain. The length of the CDR3 is 15 residues. The germline V and J ends were trimmed by 0 bases and 5 bases, with 10 bases remaining between them. The CDR3 region has the DNA TGCGCCAGCAGTCAATCCAGGTACGTGAATGAAAAACTGTTTTTT. This encodes CASSQSRYVNEKLFF.

J is TRBJ2-3 and V is TRBV5-8, with TRBD2 matching over 12 bases. CDR1 SGHTS and CDR2 YDEGEE come from the germline V gene. This CDR3 is 17 amino acids long. J was trimmed by 3 bases and V by 4 bases; bases with no gene match: 9. For the CDR3, the DNA is TGTGCCAGCAGCGCGCCGAGACTAGCGGGAGAGACAGATACGCAGTATTTT. Translation: CASSAPRLAGETDTQYF.

The chain has TRBV28 and TRBJ1-2; 8 bases map to TRBD1. The V segment lost 6 bases and the J segment 7 bases; nucleotides outside the gene matches: 4. CDR3 length equals 12 residues. Germline loops: CDR1 MDHEN, CDR2 SYDVKM. CDR3 sequence reads: CASREDRAGYTF. DNA for the CDR3: TGTGCCAGCAGGGAGGACAGGGCTGGCTACACCTTC.

The chain recombines TRBV30 with TRBJ1-6; no reliable D call. The CDR3 has 12 residues. V shed 2 bases and J shed 10 bases, with 9 bases lying between them. The V gene's germline CDR1 is GTSNPN and CDR2 SVGIG (reference sequence). The CDR3 coding sequence is TGTGCCTGGAGTCGGACTCAATCACCCCTCCACTTT. The encoded protein is CAWSRTQSPLHF.

This clone was seen only a few times. The rearrangement joins TRBV4-1 to TRBJ1-5; no clear D. Germline CDR1 MGHRA, CDR2 YSYEKL. Trimming removed 1 base at V and 4 bases at J, with 8 bases between. The CDR3 extends over 14 amino acids. CDR3 amino acids: CASSQGNGNQPQHF. The CDR3 region has the DNA TGCGCCAGCAGCCAAGGAAACGGGAATCAGCCCCAGCATTTT.

This clone has a handful of counts. The CDR3 bases are TGTGCCAGCATCAAAAACCTAGCGGGAGGGCCTGATACGCAGTATTTT. The encoded protein is CASIKNLAGGPDTQYF. The chain is built from TRBV11-2 and TRBJ2-3, with 12 positions matching TRBD2. The length of the CDR3 is 16 residues. Trimming removed 7 bases from V and 6 bases from J; junction bases left unmatched: 11. CDR1 is SGHAT and CDR2 is FQNNGV in the germline V gene. Full variable domain (outside the CDR3, taken from reference TRBV11-2 and TRBJ2-3): EAGVAQSPRYKIIEKRQSVAFWCNPISGHATLYWYQQILGQGPKLLIQFQNNGVVDDSQLPKDRFSAERLKGVDSTLKIQPAKLEDSAVYLCASIKNLAGGPDTQYFGPGTRLTVL.

The chain joins TRBV6-6 to TRBJ2-7; 7 bases agree with TRBD1. The ends lost 7 bases at V and 2 bases at J; junction bases unmatched: 5. The CDR3 extends over 13 amino acids. Looked up from germline, CDR1 is MNHNY and CDR2 is SVGAGI (reference sequence). Here the CDR3 reads CASNKGQTYEQYF. The CDR3 DNA follows: TGTGCCAGCAACAAGGGACAGACCTACGAGCAGTACTTC.

This clone was counted a few times. This sequence joins TRBV6-5 and TRBJ2-4; 9 nucleotides line up with TRBD1. Germline V gene data show CDR1 as MNHEY and CDR2 as SVGAGI. The CDR3 consists of 15 residues. Trimming removed 6 bases from V and 7 bases from J; junction bases left unmatched: 10. The CDR3 DNA reads as TGTGCCAGCAGCCGGGACAGGGCCGTTCAGAACATTCAGTACTTC. Translation gives CASSRDRAVQNIQYF.

V and J are TRBV5-1 and TRBJ2-1; 11 nucleotides agree with TRBD2. The CDR3 has 15 residues. Germline loops: CDR1 SGHRS, CDR2 YFSETQ. With V trimmed by 4 bases and J by 8 bases, 8 bases remained unmatched. In DNA, the CDR3 is TGCGCCAGCAGCAGTAGCGGGGGGGGTATATATGAGCAGTTCTTC. Protein: CASSSSGGGIYEQFF.

The chain is built from TRBV9 and TRBJ2-3; 10 nucleotides agree with TRBD1. The CDR3 contains 17 residues. V trimming: 0 bases; J trimming: 4 bases; junction bases outside the gene matches: 8. The V gene's germline CDR1 is SGDLS and CDR2 YYNGEE. For the CDR3, the DNA is TGTGCCAGCAGCGTAGCTTTGGGGGACAGGGGCTCAGATACGCAGTATTTT. It translates to CASSVALGDRGSDTQYF.

The chain couples TRBV2 to TRBJ1-6; the match to TRBD1 covers 11 bases. This CDR3 has 15 residues. With V trimmed by 5 bases and J by 9 bases, 6 bases remained unmatched. Per the germline V gene, CDR1 is SNHLY and CDR2 is FYNNEI. The CDR3 region has the DNA TGTGCCAGCAGTACCGGGACAGGGGGTTTTTCACCCCTCCACTTT. Protein product: CASSTGTGGFSPLHF. Looking up the rest from reference TRBV2 and TRBJ1-6 gives the full variable domain: EPEVTQTPSHQVTQMGQEVILRCVPISNHLYFYWYRQILGQKVEFLVSFYNNEISEKSEIFDDQFSVERPDGSNFTLKIRSTKLEDSAMYFCASSTGTGGFSPLHFGNGTRLTVT.

The chain links TRBV2 to TRBJ2-5; 7 bases agree with TRBD1. The last part of the DNA fits TRBJ2-7 better; the J call may be wrong. CDR1 and CDR2 from the germline V gene are SNHLY and FYNNEI. The CDR3 is 13 residues long. CDR3 sequence reads: CASRDRSSYEQYF. The CDR3 DNA follows: TGTGCCAGCAGGGACAGGAGCTCCTACGAGCAGTACTTC.

V usage is TRBV19 and J usage is TRBJ2-7; D possibly corresponds to TRBD1 (6 bases). Germline V lookup: CDR1 LNHDA, CDR2 SQIVND (reference sequence). This CDR3 comprises 15 residues. V lost 3 bases, J lost 6 bases, and 18 bases lay in between. CDR3 loop: CASSIDWGQFSEQYF. CDR3 nucleotides: TGTGCCAGTAGTATTGACTGGGGGCAGTTCTCCGAGCAGTACTTC.

This clone was found many times. Because the CDR3's place on the DNA is in doubt, the DNA is left out and the CDR3 is given as listed by TCRdb. V and J are TRBV4-1 and TRBJ1-5. The CDR3 totals 13 residues, both ends included. Germline V gene lookup returns CDR1 MGHRA and CDR2 YSYEKL. The CDR3 loop reads CASSQVGLGIVHF.

In this sample, this clone turned up a few times. This chain uses TRBV2 with TRBJ2-7; a weak D match, TRBD2 (5 bases). The CDR3 is 14 residues long. In germline, CDR1 is SNHLY, CDR2 FYNNEI. The ends were cut back, 1 base at V and 6 bases at J, with 13 bases in the middle. The CDR3 protein is CASSEVAKRREQYF. CDR3 in DNA: TGTGCCAGCAGTGAAGTGGCCAAGCGGCGCGAGCAGTACTTC.

The genes are TRBV27 and TRBJ2-7; 7 bases align to TRBD1. The V and J ends lost 7 bases and 6 bases, in that order; junction bases with no gene match: 3. CDR1 is MNHEY and CDR2 is SMNVEV in the germline V gene (reference sequence). This CDR3 is built from 11 residues. Written as DNA, the CDR3 is TGTGCCAGCATAAAGGGGGCCGAGCAGTACTTC. It encodes CASIKGAEQYF.

The DNA of the CDR3 is TGTGCCACCAGCTCGCGGGAGAACACCGGGGAGCTGTTTTTT. Protein sequence: CATSSRENTGELFF. The chain couples TRBV15 to TRBJ2-2, with a weak D call TRBD2 (6 bases). V lost 5 bases to trimming and J lost 1 base, with 8 bases between them. The germline V gene has CDR1 LNHNV and CDR2 YYDKDF (reference sequence). The CDR3 has 14 amino acids.

The chain couples TRBV11-2 to TRBJ2-1, with 8 bases fitting TRBD2. The V segment lost 3 bases and the J segment 5 bases; nucleotides outside the gene matches: 6. Germline V gene sequence: CDR1 SGHAT, CDR2 FQNNGV. The CDR3 sequence is 15 residues long. The DNA of the CDR3 is TGTGCCAGCAGCTTGAAGCGGGGGATCCACAATGAGCAGTTCTTC. Its translation: CASSLKRGIHNEQFF.

The chain joins TRBV7-9 to TRBJ2-1; 14 bases align to TRBD2. The CDR3 covers 18 residues. The junction had 6 bases not matched to a gene; V was cut back by 5 bases and J by 0 bases. In germline, CDR1 is SEHNR, CDR2 FQNEAQ (reference sequence). CDR3 sequence reads: CASSPGLAGDFSYNEQFF. The CDR3 DNA reads TGTGCCAGCAGCCCGGGACTAGCGGGAGATTTCTCCTACAATGAGCAGTTCTTC.

V usage is TRBV4-2 and J usage is TRBJ2-6, with D tentatively TRBD1 (6 bases). Germline CDR1 is LGHNA and CDR2 is YNFKEQ. V dropped 4 bases and J dropped 2 bases, with 18 bases sitting between them. The length of the CDR3 is 18 residues. The CDR3 DNA reads as TGTGCCAGCAGCCCACAAGGGGGTAACAGAACTGGGGCCAACGTCCTGACTTTC. As protein: CASSPQGGNRTGANVLTF.

This clone was counted between two and nine times. The chain recombines TRBV9 with TRBJ2-4; 8 nucleotides agree with TRBD2. The length of the CDR3 is 16 residues. The V gene end was trimmed by 0 bases and the J gene end by 6 bases; junction bases not matched to a gene: 8. Germline V CDR1 and CDR2: SGDLS, YYNGEE. CDR3 residues: CASSVGGAGGRNIQYF. CDR3 sequence (DNA): TGTGCCAGCAGCGTAGGCGGGGCGGGAGGCAGAAACATTCAGTACTTC.

The chain recombines TRBV11-1 with TRBJ1-1; 7 bases agree with TRBD1. Germline V CDR1 and CDR2: SGHAT, FQDESV (reference sequence). The V and J ends lost 4 bases and 0 bases, in that order; junction bases with no gene match: 14. The CDR3 has 18 amino acids. CDR3 loop: CASSYPRDSTNMNTEAFF. The CDR3 DNA sequence: TGTGCCAGCAGCTACCCCCGGGACAGCACTAATATGAACACTGAAGCTTTCTTT.

The chain employs TRBV5-5 and TRBJ2-3, with no clear D. The CDR3 sequence is 15 residues long. Per the germline V gene, CDR1 is SGHKS and CDR2 is YYEKEE (reference sequence). V lost 1 base and J lost 4, with 13 bases in between. The CDR3 nucleotides read TGTGCCAGCAGCTTGCCGCTAGTGGTGGCAGATACGCAGTATTTT. Protein: CASSLPLVVADTQYF.

This clone was observed a handful of times. V is TRBV5-4 and J is TRBJ2-5; tentative D call: TRBD1 (5 bases). Matching the DNA end better, TRBJ2-7 makes the J call doubtful. There are 13 residues in the CDR3. Germline CDR1 is SGHNT and CDR2 is YYREEE (reference sequence). CDR3 bases: TGTGCCAGCAGCTTGGTCACAGGACACGAGCAGTACTTC. Its protein product is CASSLVTGHEQYF.